The next 10 T cell receptor beta chains were all read from a single sample in a study of neoadjuvant anti-PD-1 for oral cavity cancer. Time point: after neoadjuvant nivolumab, at surgical resection. Measured with immunoSEQ multiplex PCR; TCRdb has only the in-frame clones, and not every one. The data show tens of thousands of clones, 27% seen once. The specimen comprised tumor tissue, sampled after nivolumab (anti-PD-1) treatment. These receptors originate from a person aged 35-79 years with oral cavity squamous cell carcinoma.

This clone was recorded only once. The rearrangement links TRBV18 to TRBJ2-7; unclear D gene. Trimming took 1 base from V and 0 from J, leaving 4 bases between them. This CDR3 comprises 13 residues. The germline V gene has CDR1 KGHSH and CDR2 LQKENI. Here the CDR3 DNA reads TGTGCCAGCTCACCACAGGGCTCCTACGAGCAGTACTTC. This sequence encodes CASSPQGSYEQYF.

This clone was seen a handful of times. This chain uses TRBV11-1 with TRBJ2-1; D perhaps matches TRBD1 (5 bases). The germline CDR1 and CDR2 sequences are SGHAT and FQDESV (reference sequence). V was clipped by 5 bases and J by 1 base, with 15 bases between them. The CDR3 sequence is 16 residues long. The CDR3 here is CASSNPDNPSYNEQFF. As DNA, the CDR3 is TGTGCCAGCAGCAACCCGGACAACCCGTCCTACAATGAGCAGTTCTTC. Looking up the rest from reference TRBV11-1 and TRBJ2-1 gives the full variable domain: EAEVAQSPRYKITEKSQAVAFWCDPISGHATLYWYRQILGQGPELLVQFQDESVVDDSQLPKDRFSAERLKGVDSTLKIQPAELGDSAMYLCASSNPDNPSYNEQFFGPGTRLTVL.

The rearrangement links TRBV2 to TRBJ2-7; maybe TRBD1 (6 bases). V shed 8 bases and J shed 2 bases, with 10 bases lying between them. Germline lookup yields CDR1 SNHLY and CDR2 FYNNEI. The CDR3 runs 12 residues. The CDR3 sequence is CASRGQPYEQYF. DNA for the CDR3: TGTGCCAGCCGGGGACAACCCTACGAGCAGTACTTC. Full variable domain (rest looked up from reference TRBV2 and TRBJ2-7): EPEVTQTPSHQVTQMGQEVILRCVPISNHLYFYWYRQILGQKVEFLVSFYNNEISEKSEIFDDQFSVERPDGSNFTLKIRSTKLEDSAMYFCASRGQPYEQYFGPGTRLTVT.

This chain links TRBV19 with TRBJ2-2, with TRBD1 identical over 9 bases. This CDR3 has 15 amino acids. Looked up from germline, CDR1 is LNHDA and CDR2 is SQIVND (reference sequence). V lost 6 bases to trimming and J lost 5 bases; unmatched junction nucleotides: 7. For the CDR3, the DNA is TGTGCCAGTAGCGCCGGGACAGGGTGGACCGGGGAGCTGTTTTTT. This encodes CASSAGTGWTGELFF. Full variable domain (missing parts from reference TRBV19 and TRBJ2-2): DGGITQSPKYLFRKEGQNVTLSCEQNLNHDAMYWYRQDPGQGLRLIYYSQIVNDFQKGDIAEGYSVSREKKESFPLTVTSAQKNPTAFYLCASSAGTGWTGELFFGEGSRLTVL.

This clone came up a few times. This chain uses TRBV5-1 with TRBJ2-7, with TRBD1 identical over 11 bases. V gave up 7 bases and J gave up 7 bases; unmatched junction bases: 10. This CDR3 has 14 residues. Germline V gives CDR1 SGHRS, CDR2 YFSETQ. This chain's CDR3 is CASGPGQGDREQYF. In nucleotides, the CDR3 is TGCGCCAGCGGTCCGGGACAGGGGGATCGGGAGCAGTACTTC.

The rearrangement joins TRBV19 to TRBJ2-5; 7 bases match TRBD1. V lost 4 bases to trimming and J lost 5 bases; unmatched junction nucleotides: 10. Germline V CDR1 and CDR2: LNHDA, SQIVND (reference sequence). The CDR3 length is 15 residues. CDR3 coding DNA: TGTGCCAGTAGTAGGGGAGCACAGGGGTTGGAGACCCAGTACTTC. It encodes CASSRGAQGLETQYF.

This chain links TRBV10-2 with TRBJ2-1; 7 nucleotides agree with TRBD1. Germline V gives CDR1 WSHSY, CDR2 SAAADI. This CDR3 is built from 13 residues. V trimming: 7 bases; J trimming: 9 bases; junction bases outside the gene matches: 9. This chain's CDR3 is CASIYDRATEQFF. The CDR3 bases are TGCGCCAGCATTTATGACAGGGCGACTGAGCAGTTCTTC.

This clone was observed a handful of times. This chain links TRBV30 with TRBJ2-7, with TRBD2 identical over 10 bases. Trimming took 4 bases from V and 1 from J; bases not matched to a gene: 7. The length of the CDR3 is 15 residues. CDR1 and CDR2 from the germline V gene are GTSNPN and SVGIG (reference sequence). The CDR3, as DNA: TGTGCCTGGATTCCGCTAGCGGGAGTTTCCTACGAGCAGTACTTC. Protein product: CAWIPLAGVSYEQYF.

The chain joins TRBV7-3 to TRBJ2-3, with TRBD1 matching 7 bases. Looked up from germline, CDR1 is SGHTA and CDR2 is FQGTGA. V shed 3 bases and J 2 bases; nucleotides not matched to a gene: 2. The CDR3 is 14 residues long. The CDR3 spells CASSLTGNTDTQYF. CDR3 DNA: TGTGCCAGCAGCTTGACAGGGAACACAGATACGCAGTATTTT.

A few counts support this clone. This rearrangement joins TRBV6-1 to TRBJ1-4; unclear D gene. The germline CDR1 and CDR2 sequences are MNHNS and SASEGT. This CDR3 is 16 amino acids long. V lost 4 bases and J lost 0, with 12 bases in between. The CDR3 spells CASSVTRRATNEKLFF. In DNA, the CDR3 is TGTGCCAGCAGTGTCACGAGAAGAGCAACTAATGAAAAACTGTTTTTT.